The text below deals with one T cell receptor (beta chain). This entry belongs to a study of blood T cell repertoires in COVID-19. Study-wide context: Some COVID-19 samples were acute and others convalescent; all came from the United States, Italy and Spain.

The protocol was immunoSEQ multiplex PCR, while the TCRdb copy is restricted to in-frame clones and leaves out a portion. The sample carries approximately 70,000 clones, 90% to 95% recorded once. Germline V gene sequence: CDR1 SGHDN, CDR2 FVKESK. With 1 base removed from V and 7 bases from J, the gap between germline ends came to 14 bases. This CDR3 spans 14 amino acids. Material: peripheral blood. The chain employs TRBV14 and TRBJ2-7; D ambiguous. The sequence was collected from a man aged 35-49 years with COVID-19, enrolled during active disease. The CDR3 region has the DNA TGTGCCAGCAGCCAAGTGACGGTCCCAGGAGAGCAGTACTTC. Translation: CASSQVTVPGEQYF.